These 23 T cell receptor beta chains were all obtained from the same sample, sequenced in a study of blood T cell repertoires in COVID-19. Here immunoSEQ multiplex PCR was the method, and the copy in TCRdb shows in-frame clones only, minus some. The data show approximately 190,000 clones, with roughly 80% seen just once and approximately 15% held by the top ten. The sample consisted of peripheral blood. These receptor sequences come from a man aged 25 to 40 with active or convalescent COVID-19.

V and J are TRBV19 and TRBJ2-1; the match to TRBD2 covers 7 bases. The CDR3 is 14 amino acids. V was clipped by 6 bases and J by 10 bases; unmatched bases: 12. Germline CDR1 is LNHDA and CDR2 is SQIVND (reference sequence). CDR3 residues: CASSRRREIDEQFF. In DNA form, the CDR3 reads TGTGCCAGTAGCCGTAGGCGGGAGATAGACGAGCAGTTCTTC.

This rearrangement joins TRBV2 to TRBJ1-2; D is possibly TRBD1 (5 bases). V lost 8 bases to trimming and J lost 6 bases, with 10 bases between them. Germline lookup yields CDR1 SNHLY and CDR2 FYNNEI. The CDR3 has 11 residues. The CDR3, as DNA: TGTGCCAGCGCAGAAGGGGATGGCTACACCTTC. Translating it yields CASAEGDGYTF.

The rearrangement joins TRBV30 to TRBJ2-7; 9 bases agree with TRBD1. The CDR3 is 13 residues long. Germline V gene data show CDR1 as GTSNPN and CDR2 as SVGIG (reference sequence). Trimming removed 5 bases from V and 3 bases from J; junction bases left unmatched: 5. As DNA, the CDR3 is TGTGCCTGGTCGAGGGACAGGGACTACGAGCAGTACTTC. This translates into CAWSRDRDYEQYF.

The V call is TRBV6-2 or TRBV6-3, the J call TRBJ2-5; 11 bases fit TRBD1. The junction had 6 bases not matched to a gene; V was cut back by 4 bases and J by 2 bases. Germline V gene data show CDR1 as MNHEY and CDR2 as SVGEGT. This CDR3 region has 16 residues. The CDR3 sequence: CASSSGQGASQETQYF. DNA for the CDR3: TGTGCCAGCAGTTCTGGACAGGGGGCAAGTCAAGAGACCCAGTACTTC.

The genes are TRBV27 and TRBJ1-2; D remains ambiguous. Germline-derived CDR1 and CDR2 are MNHEY and SMNVEV (reference sequence). The CDR3 is 16 amino acids. V lost 2 bases to trimming and J lost 2 bases, with 15 bases between them. CDR3 DNA: TGTGCCAGCAGTTTAAACCAACAGCGGGCCAACTATGGCTACACCTTC. It is translated as CASSLNQQRANYGYTF.

As for this clone: The same CDR3 can be traced to other DNA sequences in this sample. The V call is TRBV9, the J call TRBJ2-3, with 8 bases that match TRBD2. The germline CDR1 and CDR2 sequences are SGDLS and YYNGEE. This CDR3 region has 15 residues. The trim removed 2 bases at V and 2 bases at J, leaving 4 bases unmatched. The CDR3 region has the DNA TGTGCCAGCAGCGTTGAGCGGGGGTACACAGATACGCAGTATTTT. It specifies CASSVERGYTDTQYF.

The chain is built from TRBV28 and TRBJ1-4; TRBD1 aligns across 7 bases. V lost 7 bases and J lost 8; bases outside the gene matches: 7. The CDR3 spans 13 residues. Germline V lookup: CDR1 MDHEN, CDR2 SYDVKM. CDR3 bases: TGTGCCAGCATGCAGGGGGTCGTAGAAAAACTGTTTTTT. Translated: CASMQGVVEKLFF.

The J gene is TRBJ2-7, the V gene TRBV30; perhaps TRBD1 as D (6 bases). Germline assignment: CDR1 GTSNPN and CDR2 SVGIG (reference sequence). The V end lost 6 bases, the J end lost 5 bases, and 14 bases lay between the germline ends. This CDR3 is built from 12 residues. This CDR3 is CACQGTGHEQYF. The DNA of the CDR3 is TGTGCCTGTCAGGGGACGGGCCACGAGCAGTACTTC. The full variable domain, in which reference TRBV30 and TRBJ2-7 provide the parts outside the CDR3, is SQTIHQWPATLVQPVGSPLSLECTVEGTSNPNLYWYRQAAGRGLQLLFYSVGIGQISSEVPQNLSASRPQDRQFILSSKKLLLSDSGFYLCACQGTGHEQYFGPGTRLTVT.

The chain couples TRBV4-3 to TRBJ2-5; D possibly corresponds to TRBD1 (5 bases). Trimming cost V 0 bases and J 1 base, with 9 bases left between them. Germline CDR1 is LGHNA and CDR2 is YSLEER. The CDR3 covers 15 residues. The DNA for the CDR3 is TGCGCCAGCAGCCAAGAGTACAGGTCCCAAGAGACCCAGTACTTC. It specifies CASSQEYRSQETQYF.

This chain connects TRBV7-2 to TRBJ2-7; D unclear. CDR3 length: 16 amino acids. Trimming pared 2 bases from V and 1 base from J, leaving 15 bases between. Per germline, CDR1 SGHTA and CDR2 FQGNSA. CDR3 sequence: CASSLTEQALSYEQYF. CDR3 DNA sequence: TGTGCCAGCAGCTTAACAGAGCAAGCCCTATCCTACGAGCAGTACTTC.

This clone was counted only a few times. The V and J genes are TRBV3-1 (or the pseudogene TRBV3-2) and TRBJ2-5; 15 bases match TRBD2. Germline V gene data show CDR1 as LGHDT and CDR2 as YNNKEL (reference sequence). The CDR3 totals 19 residues. The J segment lost 2 bases and the V segment lost 3 bases, leaving 10 bases of the junction unmatched. The CDR3 region has the DNA TGTGCCAGCAGCCAGGTGACCGGGACTAGCGGGAGGCTGCAAGAGACCCAGTACTTC. Translated, it gives CASSQVTGTSGRLQETQYF.

The chain couples TRBV11-2 to TRBJ1-4; 10 bases match TRBD1. The CDR3 has 16 residues. Germline CDR1 reads SGHAT; CDR2 reads FQNNGV. V dropped 4 bases and J dropped 8; count of bases not matched to a gene: 10. The CDR3 sequence is CASSSTDRGPGEKLFF. For the CDR3, the DNA is TGTGCCAGCAGCTCGACAGACAGGGGGCCGGGCGAAAAACTGTTTTTT. The complete variable domain, with remaining parts taken from reference TRBV11-2 and TRBJ1-4, reads EAGVAQSPRYKIIEKRQSVAFWCNPISGHATLYWYQQILGQGPKLLIQFQNNGVVDDSQLPKDRFSAERLKGVDSTLKIQPAKLEDSAVYLCASSSTDRGPGEKLFFGSGTQLSVL.

This sequence joins TRBV6-2 or TRBV6-3 and TRBJ2-7; 11 positions match TRBD2. The CDR3 totals 14 residues. With V trimmed by 5 bases and J by 3 bases, 3 bases remained unmatched. Germline lookup yields CDR1 MNHEY and CDR2 SVGEGT. The CDR3 coding sequence is TGTGCCAGCAGTCCGGGGACTAGCGGCTACGAGCAGTACTTC. Encoded protein: CASSPGTSGYEQYF.

The chain couples TRBV18 to TRBJ2-7, with D possibly TRBD1 on 6 matching bases. This CDR3 spans 15 amino acids. V was trimmed by 6 bases and J by 6 bases, leaving 21 bases between them. Germline V gene lookup returns CDR1 KGHSH and CDR2 LQKENI. The CDR3 DNA is TGTGCCAGCTCGCCAATCGGGACACAGATGGGCGAGCAGTACTTC. As protein: CASSPIGTQMGEQYF.

This chain connects TRBV30 to TRBJ1-2, with TRBD1 identical over 7 bases. This CDR3 comprises 13 residues. J was trimmed by 3 bases and V by 3 bases; bases with no gene match: 4. CDR1 is GTSNPN, CDR2 SVGIG, per germline (reference sequence). In DNA form, the CDR3 reads TGTGCCTGGAGCGGGGACAGCTACTATGGCTACACCTTC. Encoded protein: CAWSGDSYYGYTF.

The CDR3 sequence: CAWRGANYGYTF. The CDR3 DNA reads TGTGCCTGGCGGGGGGCGAACTATGGCTACACCTTC. The chain employs TRBV30 and TRBJ1-2, with D possibly TRBD1 on 6 matching bases. Trimming shortened V by 5 bases and J by 2 bases, and 9 bases separated the two germline ends. Germline loops: CDR1 GTSNPN, CDR2 SVGIG (reference sequence). This CDR3 spans 12 amino acids.

This chain connects TRBV6-5 to TRBJ1-2; 7 nucleotides align to TRBD1. The germline V gene encodes CDR1 MNHEY and CDR2 SVGAGI. The V segment lost 5 bases and the J segment 4 bases; nucleotides outside the gene matches: 4. CDR3 length: 13 amino acids. CDR3 coding DNA: TGTGCCAGCAGTCGACAGGGAGCCTATGGCTACACCTTC. Its translation: CASSRQGAYGYTF.

This clone has a single count. The J gene is TRBJ2-5, the V gene TRBV4-1; 9 bases agree with TRBD1. Per the germline V gene, CDR1 is MGHRA and CDR2 is YSYEKL. The CDR3 is made up of 16 amino acids. With 4 bases clipped from V and 4 bases from J, the junction kept 10 bases outside the gene matches. The CDR3 DNA reads TGCGCCAGCAGCCTAGCCATTACAGGGGGCACAGAGACCCAGTACTTC. Translated: CASSLAITGGTETQYF.

In this sample, this clone turned up once. DNA of the CDR3: TGTGCCAGCAGTCCCTCCCTAAAGGAGGGAAACACCATATATTTT. Translated: CASSPSLKEGNTIYF. The chain has TRBV11-2 and TRBJ1-3, with D uncertain. V was pared by 6 bases and J by 4 bases, with 16 bases between. The CDR3 consists of 15 residues. Germline lookup yields CDR1 SGHAT and CDR2 FQNNGV.

The CDR3: CASSSTGWIKNTEAFF. The CDR3 DNA is TGTGCCAGCAGCTCCACAGGGTGGATAAAGAACACTGAAGCTTTCTTT. V usage is TRBV7-8 and J usage is TRBJ1-1, with TRBD1 as a possible D gene (6 bases). This CDR3 is built from 16 residues. CDR1 SGHVS and CDR2 FQNEAQ come from the germline V gene. V lost 4 bases and J 1 base, leaving 16 bases between the germline ends.

This clone was picked up one time. The rearrangement uses TRBV6-1 and TRBJ2-1, with 12 positions matching TRBD2. The CDR3 has 16 amino acids. CDR1 and CDR2 from the germline V gene are MNHNS and SASEGT. V lost 4 bases to trimming and J lost 9 bases; unmatched junction nucleotides: 10. CDR3 region: CASSVGLAGPSGEQFF. In DNA, the CDR3 is TGTGCCAGCAGTGTAGGACTAGCGGGACCCTCGGGTGAGCAGTTCTTC.

This chain uses TRBV7-2 with TRBJ2-5; possibly TRBD1 for D (5 bases). There are 14 residues in the CDR3. Germline V gene lookup returns CDR1 SGHTA and CDR2 FQGNSA. V lost 0 bases to trimming and J lost 5 bases, with 10 bases between them. The CDR3 DNA reads as TGTGCCAGCAGCTTAGCAGGGGCGCGTGAGACCCAGTACTTC. This sequence encodes CASSLAGARETQYF.

The rearrangement joins TRBV11-3 to TRBJ2-5; a possible D gene is TRBD2 (5 bases). CDR3 length: 15 residues. Per the germline V gene, CDR1 is SGHNT and CDR2 is YENEEA. Between the trimmed V and J ends, which lost 4 bases and 5 bases, there was a span of 17 bases. The CDR3 spells CASSSRSAGTETQYF. Written as DNA, the CDR3 is TGTGCCAGCAGCTCCCGAAGCGCGGGTACGGAGACCCAGTACTTC.